This is a list of T cell receptor beta chains from one sample in a study of T cell responses to AZD1222 COVID-19 vaccine. Some clones are missing from TCRdb's copy, which holds only in-frame ones; the method was immunoSEQ multiplex PCR. The data show 130,000 to 150,000 clones, under 95% seen once. This specimen was peripheral blood, taken on day 0 of MenACWY control vaccination. Receptors were obtained from an adult in good health. Both conserved end residues are part of each CDR3. The order of the fields is V gene, D gene, CDR3 protein. A D gene is named only where the DNA matches it firmly.

V gene: TRBV4-1
D gene: .
CDR3 protein: CASSQVRGGYNEKLFF

V gene: TRBV28
D gene: .
CDR3 protein: CASSADLSRYGYTF

V gene: TRBV18
D gene: .
CDR3 protein: CASTLTGNTEAFF

V gene: TRBV9
D gene: .
CDR3 protein: CASSVGGDGTRTPIYF

V gene: TRBV5-1
D gene: TRBD1
CDR3 protein: CASSLGQGVNQPQHF

V gene: TRBV5-1
D gene: .
CDR3 protein: CASRRVGDGSGNTIYF

V gene: TRBV3-1/TRBV3-2
D gene: .
CDR3 protein: CASSRGEKTQYF

V gene: TRBV4-1
D gene: .
CDR3 protein: CASSQALAGTYTGELFF

V gene: TRBV6-5
D gene: .
CDR3 protein: CASSYLIGGGYGYTF

V gene: TRBV7-2
D gene: TRBD1
CDR3 protein: CASSLALTGGNGYTF

V gene: TRBV4-1
D gene: .
CDR3 protein: CASSQETSYDEQYF

V gene: TRBV14
D gene: TRBD1
CDR3 protein: CASSPIPRTGNEKLFF

V gene: TRBV3-1/TRBV3-2
D gene: .
CDR3 protein: CASGTWGGDGYTF

V gene: TRBV19
D gene: .
CDR3 protein: CASSKWGDQPQHF

V gene: TRBV6-5
D gene: .
CDR3 protein: CASSYANQPQHF

V gene: TRBV5-6
D gene: .
CDR3 protein: CASSLETEAFF

V gene: TRBV6-5
D gene: .
CDR3 protein: CASSPVGLYQPQHF

V gene: TRBV6-6
D gene: TRBD2
CDR3 protein: CASLPAAGGNNEQFF

V gene: TRBV4-1
D gene: .
CDR3 protein: CASSQGRGGGSGNTIYF

V gene: TRBV6-5
D gene: .
CDR3 protein: CASSRNGDSGNTIYF

V gene: TRBV5-1
D gene: .
CDR3 protein: CASSFAGLEETQYF

V gene: TRBV7-8
D gene: .
CDR3 protein: CASSTTGLYGYTF

V gene: TRBV19
D gene: TRBD1
CDR3 protein: CASSYRDRGSGNTIYF